This TCR beta chain was obtained from a study of T cells in Graves' hyperthyroidism and ophthalmopathy. As for the study in general: Peripheral blood was obtained at initial diagnosis, preceding any treatment.

General study results and limits: A model using 13 V-J features told ophthalmopathy apart from stable hyperthyroidism.

The study excluded patients with uncontrolled infection, other autoimmune disease, pregnancy or lactation. Amplification of TCR beta CDR3 regions was performed using RNA transcripts as template. Primed by the HTBI set, a first-round RT-PCR was run on the TCR CDR3. From the multiplex PCR reads, TCRdb called clonotypes with MiXCR, one entry per CDR3 protein. The sample has around 350,000 distinct CDR3 sequences, about 20% seen once. The length of the CDR3 is 16 residues. CDR1 and CDR2 (germline): MGHRA, YSYEKL. The junction had 8 bases not matched to a gene; V was cut back by 1 base and J by 5 bases. This clonotype was seen a handful of times. What it recognizes is unknown.

The chain is built from TRBV4-1 and TRBJ1-2; 9 bases align to TRBD1. The clonotype originates from a woman between 18 and 29 years old with Graves' hyperthyroidism. Sequenced input: blood. This chain's CDR3 is CASSQGLRDRVYGYTF. The CDR3 DNA reads as TGCGCCAGCAGCCAAGGACTTCGGGACAGGGTTTATGGCTACACCTTC.